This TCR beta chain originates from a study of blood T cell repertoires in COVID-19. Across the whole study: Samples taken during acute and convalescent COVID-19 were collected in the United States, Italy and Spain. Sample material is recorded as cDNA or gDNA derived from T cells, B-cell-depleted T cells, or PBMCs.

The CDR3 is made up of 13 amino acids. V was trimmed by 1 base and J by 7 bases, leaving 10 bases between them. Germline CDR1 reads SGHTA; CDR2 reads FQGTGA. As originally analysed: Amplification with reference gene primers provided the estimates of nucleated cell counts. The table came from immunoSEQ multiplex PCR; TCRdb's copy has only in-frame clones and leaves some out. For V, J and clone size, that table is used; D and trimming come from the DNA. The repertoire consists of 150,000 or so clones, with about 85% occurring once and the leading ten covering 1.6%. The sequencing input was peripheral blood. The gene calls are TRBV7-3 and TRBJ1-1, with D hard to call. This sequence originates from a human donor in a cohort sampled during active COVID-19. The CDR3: CASSLNGRGEAFF. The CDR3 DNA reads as TGTGCCAGCAGCTTAAACGGTCGGGGTGAAGCTTTCTTT.